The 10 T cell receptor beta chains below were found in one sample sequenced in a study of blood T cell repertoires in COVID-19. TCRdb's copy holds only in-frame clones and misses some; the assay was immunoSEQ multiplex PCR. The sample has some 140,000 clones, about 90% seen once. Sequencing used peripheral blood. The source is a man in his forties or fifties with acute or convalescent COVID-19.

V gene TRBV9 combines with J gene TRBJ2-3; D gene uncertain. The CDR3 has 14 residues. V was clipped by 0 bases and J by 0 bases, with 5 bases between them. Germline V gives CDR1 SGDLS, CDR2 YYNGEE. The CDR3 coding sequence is TGTGCCAGCAGCGTAGAGAGGAGCACAGATACGCAGTATTTT. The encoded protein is CASSVERSTDTQYF.

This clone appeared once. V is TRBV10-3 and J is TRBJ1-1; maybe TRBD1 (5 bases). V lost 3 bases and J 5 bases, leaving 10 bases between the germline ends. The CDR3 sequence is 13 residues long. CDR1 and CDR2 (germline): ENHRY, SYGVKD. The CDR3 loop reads CAISETGGTEAFF. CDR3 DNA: TGTGCCATCAGTGAAACAGGTGGGACTGAAGCTTTCTTT.

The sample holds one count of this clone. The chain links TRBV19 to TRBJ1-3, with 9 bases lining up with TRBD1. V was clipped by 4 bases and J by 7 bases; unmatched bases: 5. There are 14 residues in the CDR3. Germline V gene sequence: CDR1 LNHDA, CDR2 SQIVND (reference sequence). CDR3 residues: CASSRTGDANTIYF. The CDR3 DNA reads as TGTGCCAGTAGTAGGACAGGGGATGCGAACACCATATATTTT.

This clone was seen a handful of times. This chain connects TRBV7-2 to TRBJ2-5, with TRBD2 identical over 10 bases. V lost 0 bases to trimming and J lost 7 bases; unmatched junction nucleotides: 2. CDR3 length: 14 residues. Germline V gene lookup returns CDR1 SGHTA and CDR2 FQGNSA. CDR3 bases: TGTGCCAGCAGCTTAGCACGGACTAGCGGGACCCAGTACTTC. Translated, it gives CASSLARTSGTQYF.

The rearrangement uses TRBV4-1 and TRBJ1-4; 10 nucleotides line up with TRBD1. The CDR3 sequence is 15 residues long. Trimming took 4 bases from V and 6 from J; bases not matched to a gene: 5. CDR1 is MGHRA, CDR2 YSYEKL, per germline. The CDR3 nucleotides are TGCGCCAGCAGCCCGACAGGGGGCGAGTATGAAAAACTGTTTTTT. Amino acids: CASSPTGGEYEKLFF.

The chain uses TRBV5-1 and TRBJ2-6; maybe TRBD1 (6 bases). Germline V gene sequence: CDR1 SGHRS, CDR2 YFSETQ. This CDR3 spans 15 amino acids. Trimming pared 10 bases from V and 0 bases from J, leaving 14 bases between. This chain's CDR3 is CASRDINSGANVLTF. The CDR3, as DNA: TGCGCCTCCCGGGACATTAACTCTGGGGCCAACGTCCTGACTTTC.

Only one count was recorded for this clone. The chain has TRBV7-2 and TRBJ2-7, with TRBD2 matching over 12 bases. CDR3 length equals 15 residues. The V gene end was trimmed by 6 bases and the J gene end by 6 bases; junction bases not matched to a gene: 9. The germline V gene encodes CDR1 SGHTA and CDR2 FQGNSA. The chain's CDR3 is CASRQRLAGDGEQYF. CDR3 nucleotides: TGTGCCAGCAGGCAACGACTAGCGGGAGACGGCGAGCAGTACTTC.

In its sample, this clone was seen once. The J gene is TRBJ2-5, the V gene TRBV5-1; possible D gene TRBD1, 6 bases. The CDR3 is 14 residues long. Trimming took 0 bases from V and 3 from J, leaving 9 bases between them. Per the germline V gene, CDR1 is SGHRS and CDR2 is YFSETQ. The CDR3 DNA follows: TGCGCCAGCAGCTTGGGGACAGAGAAAGAGACCCAGTACTTC. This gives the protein CASSLGTEKETQYF.

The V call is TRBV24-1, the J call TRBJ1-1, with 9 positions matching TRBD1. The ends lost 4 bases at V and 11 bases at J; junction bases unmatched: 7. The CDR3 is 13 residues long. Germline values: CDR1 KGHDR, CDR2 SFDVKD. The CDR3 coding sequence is TGTGCCACCAGTGAACCCGGGACAGGGTCTGCTTTCTTT. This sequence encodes CATSEPGTGSAFF.

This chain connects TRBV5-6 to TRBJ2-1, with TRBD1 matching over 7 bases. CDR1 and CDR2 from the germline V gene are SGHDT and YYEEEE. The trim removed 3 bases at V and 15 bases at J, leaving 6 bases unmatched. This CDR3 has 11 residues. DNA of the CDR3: TGTGCCAGCAGCTCCAGGGGGTTGAGGTTCTTC. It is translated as CASSSRGLRFF. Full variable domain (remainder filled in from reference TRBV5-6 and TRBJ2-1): DAGVTQSPTHLIKTRGQQVTLRCSPKSGHDTVSWYQQALGQGPQFIFQYYEEEERQRGNFPDRFSGHQFPNYSSELNVNALLLGDSALYLCASSSRGLRFFGPGTRLTVL.